These 26 T cell receptor beta chains were sequenced from one sample in a study of control samples from healthy donors and cancer patients. Sequencing used immunoSEQ multiplex PCR; TCRdb keeps in-frame clones, though not all of them. The sample records about 150,000 clones, 80% to 90% being singletons. The sequenced sample consisted of blood. The receptors come from a man in his late teens or twenties in good health.

This chain uses TRBV5-4 with TRBJ2-2; D tentatively fits TRBD1 or TRBD2 (5 bases each). Trimming removed 0 bases from V and 1 base from J, with 10 bases in between. This CDR3 has 16 amino acids. CDR1 SGHNT and CDR2 YYREEE come from the germline V gene (reference sequence). CDR3 protein: CASSLGVGENTGELFF. The CDR3 coding sequence is TGTGCCAGCAGCTTGGGGGTGGGGGAGAACACCGGGGAGCTGTTTTTT.

The V gene is TRBV4-2, the J gene TRBJ1-2; D is uncertain. Germline V gene sequence: CDR1 LGHNA, CDR2 YNFKEQ. The germline V and J ends were trimmed by 0 bases and 4 bases, with 6 bases remaining between them. The CDR3 is made up of 13 amino acids. As DNA, the CDR3 is TGTGCCAGCAGCCAAGAAAGCGGCTATGGCTACACCTTC. Amino acids: CASSQESGYGYTF.

The chain uses TRBV7-3 and TRBJ2-3; D is ambiguous. V was trimmed by 6 bases and J by 0 bases, leaving 13 bases between them. This CDR3 has 15 amino acids. From germline, CDR1 is SGHTA and CDR2 FQGTGA. CDR3 in DNA: TGTGCCAGCAGTAGTATAGTTTCCAGCACAGATACGCAGTATTTT. This codes for CASSSIVSSTDTQYF.

The genes are TRBV6-2 or TRBV6-3 and TRBJ2-3; a possible D gene is TRBD1 (6 bases). The germline V and J ends were trimmed by 0 bases and 2 bases, with 12 bases remaining between them. CDR1 is MNHEY and CDR2 is SVGEGT in the germline V gene. The CDR3 length is 16 residues. CDR3 region: CASSYSSDRPTDTQYF. DNA for the CDR3: TGTGCCAGCAGTTACTCGTCCGACAGGCCCACAGATACGCAGTATTTT.

The V call is TRBV19, the J call TRBJ1-2; D not resolved. Per germline, CDR1 LNHDA and CDR2 SQIVND (reference sequence). V was cut by 5 bases and J by 4 bases, with 8 bases left in between. The CDR3 spans 12 residues. The CDR3 DNA reads TGTGCCAGTAGTGGAGGGCCCTATGGCTACACCTTC. This gives the protein CASSGGPYGYTF.

V and J are TRBV6-6 and TRBJ1-2; D not certain. Germline V gives CDR1 MNHNY, CDR2 SVGAGI (reference sequence). The CDR3 length is 16 residues. The V end was cut by 5 bases, the J end by 5 bases, with 21 bases between. CDR3 protein: CASSPPRTLVRYGYTF. CDR3 DNA: TGTGCCAGCAGTCCCCCCCGGACTCTGGTACGGTATGGCTACACCTTC.

This clone was observed a few times. This rearrangement joins TRBV2 to TRBJ2-3; 7 bases are a match to TRBD1. V dropped 9 bases and J dropped 2; count of bases not matched to a gene: 5. This CDR3 is 13 amino acids long. Germline V gives CDR1 SNHLY, CDR2 FYNNEI. The DNA for the CDR3 is TGTGCCAGACAGGGGCCCGTCACAGATACGCAGTATTTT. Translating gives CARQGPVTDTQYF.

The J gene is TRBJ2-1, the V gene TRBV5-4; D uncertain. The germline V gene encodes CDR1 SGHNT and CDR2 YYREEE (reference sequence). V was shortened by 0 bases and J by 0 bases, with 7 bases between the two germline ends. This CDR3 contains 15 residues. The CDR3 region is CASSLEKFSYNEQFF. As DNA, the CDR3 is TGTGCCAGCAGCTTGGAGAAGTTCTCCTACAATGAGCAGTTCTTC. The full variable domain, completed using reference TRBV5-4 and TRBJ2-1, is ETGVTQSPTHLIKTRGQQVTLRCSSQSGHNTVSWYQQALGQGPQFIFQYYREEENGRGNFPPRFSGLQFPNYSSELNVNALELDDSALYLCASSLEKFSYNEQFFGPGTRLTVL.

This clone was observed a few times. The rearrangement uses TRBV5-1 and TRBJ2-3, with 8 bases that match TRBD2. CDR1 is SGHRS and CDR2 is YFSETQ in the germline V gene. This CDR3 has 17 residues. Trimming took 4 bases from V and 2 from J; bases not matched to a gene: 12. CDR3 region: CASSPKELAGHTDTQYF. The CDR3 nucleotides read TGCGCCAGCAGCCCTAAGGAGCTAGCGGGCCACACAGATACGCAGTATTTT. The complete variable domain, with remaining parts taken from reference TRBV5-1 and TRBJ2-3, reads KAGVTQTPRYLIKTRGQQVTLSCSPISGHRSVSWYQQTPGQGLQFLFEYFSETQRNKGNFPGRFSGRQFSNSRSEMNVSTLELGDSALYLCASSPKELAGHTDTQYFGPGTRLTVL.

V gene TRBV6-2 or TRBV6-3 combines with J gene TRBJ2-5, with 14 positions matching TRBD2. Germline V gene lookup returns CDR1 MNHEY and CDR2 SVGEGT. This CDR3 spans 16 amino acids. V dropped 5 bases and J dropped 5; count of bases not matched to a gene: 7. In DNA, the CDR3 is TGTGCCAGCAGTCGACTAGCGGGGGGGTTCCGGGAGACCCAGTACTTC. As protein: CASSRLAGGFRETQYF.

The rearrangement links TRBV19 to TRBJ2-5; weak D call: TRBD2 (6 bases). Germline V gene lookup returns CDR1 LNHDA and CDR2 SQIVND (reference sequence). The CDR3 extends over 14 amino acids. V was trimmed by 4 bases and J by 4 bases, leaving 13 bases between them. CDR3 protein: CASSTLSGGETQYF. CDR3 DNA sequence: TGTGCCAGTAGTACCCTTAGCGGCGGAGAGACCCAGTACTTC.

This chain uses TRBV19 with TRBJ1-1, with a weak D call TRBD1 (5 bases). The CDR3 totals 11 residues. The V end lost 8 bases, the J end lost 11 bases, and 15 bases lay between the germline ends. Germline V lookup: CDR1 LNHDA, CDR2 SQIVND (reference sequence). The CDR3 DNA sequence: TGTGCCAGTGGGCCCTGGGAGGGGGCTTTCTTT. Protein sequence: CASGPWEGAFF.

The rearrangement links TRBV5-1 to TRBJ2-1; no definite D call. This CDR3 is 15 amino acids long. Trimming cost V 1 base and J 5 bases, with 13 bases left between them. CDR1 SGHRS and CDR2 YFSETQ come from the germline V gene. The CDR3 sequence is CASSLSPEYNNEQFF. DNA of the CDR3: TGCGCCAGCAGCTTGTCCCCAGAATATAACAATGAGCAGTTCTTC.

The chain links TRBV4-1 to TRBJ1-5; TRBD1 matches 9 bases. CDR3 length equals 15 residues. The V segment lost 5 bases and the J segment 6 bases; nucleotides outside the gene matches: 8. Germline lookup yields CDR1 MGHRA and CDR2 YSYEKL. CDR3 nucleotide sequence: TGCGCCAGCAGCGCTGACAGGGGGATCGGTCAGCCCCAGCATTTT. It yields the protein CASSADRGIGQPQHF.

Of note for this clone: Other nucleotide sequences in the sample specify the same CDR3. The chain recombines TRBV2 with TRBJ2-7, with 10 bases matching TRBD1. V dropped 6 bases and J dropped 1; count of bases not matched to a gene: 3. Germline-derived CDR1 and CDR2 are SNHLY and FYNNEI. The CDR3 is 14 residues long. The CDR3 DNA follows: TGTGCCAGCAGACGGACAGGGGGTTCCTACGAGCAGTACTTC. It is translated as CASRRTGGSYEQYF.

The rearrangement links TRBV5-4 to TRBJ2-2; D assignment may be TRBD1 or TRBD2 (6 bases each). The length of the CDR3 is 13 residues. Germline-derived CDR1 and CDR2 are SGHNT and YYREEE (reference sequence). V shed 6 bases and J shed 5 bases, with 11 bases lying between them. This CDR3 is CASTRGTTGELFF. The CDR3 coding sequence is TGTGCCAGCACTCGGGGGACAACCGGGGAGCTGTTTTTT.

The chain couples TRBV7-8 to TRBJ2-4; D is perhaps TRBD1 (6 bases). Trimming pared 2 bases from V and 6 bases from J, leaving 8 bases between. Germline CDR1 SGHVS, CDR2 FQNEAQ. The CDR3 extends over 13 amino acids. The CDR3 reads CASSLTDRNIQYF. The DNA for the CDR3 is TGTGCCAGCAGCTTAACGGACAGAAACATTCAGTACTTC.

The CDR3 region is CASGRGLTEAFF. The CDR3, as DNA: TGTGCCAGCGGGAGGGGGTTAACTGAAGCTTTCTTT. V gene TRBV14 combines with J gene TRBJ1-1; maybe TRBD1 (6 bases). The V gene lost 8 bases and the J gene lost 5 bases, with 12 bases spanning the gap. There are 12 residues in the CDR3. Germline CDR1 reads SGHDN; CDR2 reads FVKESK. The whole variable domain, remainder taken from reference TRBV14 and TRBJ1-1, is EAGVTQFPSHSVIEKGQTVTLRCDPISGHDNLYWYRRVMGKEIKFLLHFVKESKQDESGMPNNRFLAERTGGTYSTLKVQPAELEDSGVYFCASGRGLTEAFFGQGTRLTVV.

As to this clone: Other DNA sequences within the sample encode an identical CDR3. The chain combines TRBV19 with TRBJ2-7, with TRBD1 as a possible D gene (5 bases). The V end was cut by 2 bases, the J end by 3 bases, with 8 bases between. CDR3 size: 13 residues. In germline, CDR1 is LNHDA, CDR2 SQIVND (reference sequence). The CDR3 sequence: CASSITQGYEQYF. CDR3 in DNA: TGTGCCAGTAGTATAACTCAGGGCTACGAGCAGTACTTC. Together with reference TRBV19 and TRBJ2-7, the CDR3 gives the full variable domain: DGGITQSPKYLFRKEGQNVTLSCEQNLNHDAMYWYRQDPGQGLRLIYYSQIVNDFQKGDIAEGYSVSREKKESFPLTVTSAQKNPTAFYLCASSITQGYEQYFGPGTRLTVT.

This chain links TRBV5-6 with TRBJ2-7; maybe TRBD1 (6 bases). Germline V gene sequence: CDR1 SGHDT, CDR2 YYEEEE. The V end was cut by 1 base, the J end by 5 bases, with 10 bases between. CDR3 length: 13 amino acids. The CDR3 here is CASSLTGSHEQYF. CDR3 coding DNA: TGTGCCAGCAGCTTGACAGGGTCCCACGAGCAGTACTTC. Based on the CDR3 plus reference TRBV5-6 and TRBJ2-7, the full variable domain is DAGVTQSPTHLIKTRGQQVTLRCSPKSGHDTVSWYQQALGQGPQFIFQYYEEEERQRGNFPDRFSGHQFPNYSSELNVNALLLGDSALYLCASSLTGSHEQYFGPGTRLTVT.

V usage is TRBV18 and J usage is TRBJ2-3; the D gene is possibly TRBD1 (6 bases). Per the germline V gene, CDR1 is KGHSH and CDR2 is LQKENI. Trimming removed 1 base from V and 2 bases from J, with 13 bases in between. The CDR3 covers 16 residues. The CDR3 reads CASSPRTEGSTDTQYF. The CDR3 DNA reads as TGTGCCAGCTCACCACGGACAGAGGGTTCCACAGATACGCAGTATTTT.

The V and J genes are TRBV11-1 and TRBJ2-1; possibly TRBD2 for D (5 bases). This CDR3 region has 13 residues. V dropped 5 bases and J dropped 7 bases, with 12 bases sitting between them. The germline V gene has CDR1 SGHAT and CDR2 FQDESV (reference sequence). The CDR3 is CASSDPGLNEQFF. DNA of the CDR3: TGTGCCAGCAGCGACCCGGGGTTAAATGAGCAGTTCTTC.

The chain couples TRBV24-1 to TRBJ2-6; 8 nucleotides line up with TRBD1. CDR3 size: 17 residues. V dropped 7 bases and J dropped 2; count of bases not matched to a gene: 9. In germline, CDR1 is KGHDR, CDR2 SFDVKD. The chain's CDR3 is CATSRPGTGPGANVLTF. The CDR3 DNA follows: TGTGCCACCAGCCGTCCCGGGACAGGACCTGGGGCCAACGTCCTGACTTTC.

This sequence joins TRBV7-2 and TRBJ2-7; TRBD2 matches at 8 bases. V was pared by 5 bases and J by 3 bases, with 3 bases of the junction left unmatched. The CDR3 runs 13 residues. CDR1 and CDR2 (germline): SGHTA, FQGNSA. The CDR3 bases are TGTGCCAGCAGCACGGGGGGGTACTACGAGCAGTACTTC. Protein product: CASSTGGYYEQYF.

V is TRBV11-2 and J is TRBJ1-5; TRBD1 might be the D (5 bases). The CDR3 loop spans 15 amino acids. In germline, CDR1 is SGHAT, CDR2 FQNNGV. V lost 0 bases and J 6 bases, leaving 12 bases between the germline ends. This CDR3 reads CASSLEMAGTQPQHF. The CDR3 DNA sequence: TGTGCCAGCAGCTTAGAGATGGCAGGGACTCAGCCCCAGCATTTT.

This rearrangement joins TRBV5-1 to TRBJ2-7; D unclear. The CDR3 is 12 residues long. The V gene lost 0 bases and the J gene lost 3 bases, with 4 bases spanning the gap. The V gene's germline CDR1 is SGHRS and CDR2 YFSETQ. As DNA, the CDR3 is TGCGCCAGCAGCTTGGTTAGCTACGAGCAGTACTTC. This translates into CASSLVSYEQYF. Complete variable domain (other parts from reference TRBV5-1 and TRBJ2-7): KAGVTQTPRYLIKTRGQQVTLSCSPISGHRSVSWYQQTPGQGLQFLFEYFSETQRNKGNFPGRFSGRQFSNSRSEMNVSTLELGDSALYLCASSLVSYEQYFGPGTRLTVT.